This entry features one T cell receptor (beta chain) sequence. This sample is drawn from a study of blood T cell repertoires in COVID-19. At the level of the study: Specimens from acute and convalescent COVID-19 originated in the United States, Italy and Spain. The cDNA or gDNA used as material had been derived from T cells, B-cell-depleted T cells, or PBMCs.

Authors' methods: Amplification with reference gene primers provided the estimates of nucleated cell counts. The repertoire was sequenced with immunoSEQ multiplex PCR; TCRdb's copy has only in-frame clones and lacks some. Clonal size and the V and J genes are those of that table, whereas D and trimming came from the DNA. The repertoire holds fewer than 150,000 clones, with about 77% as singletons. V lost 0 bases, J lost 6 bases, and 7 bases lay in between. Germline CDR1 is SGHDT and CDR2 is YYEEEE. The CDR3 consists of 12 residues. The receptor was isolated from a man at least 80 years old with acute or convalescent COVID-19. V and J are TRBV5-6 and TRBJ2-7; a weak D match, TRBD2 (5 bases). The sequenced sample consisted of peripheral blood. In DNA, the CDR3 is TGTGCCAGCAGCTTGGGCGAGGGCGAGCAGTACTTC. This encodes CASSLGEGEQYF.